Listed below are T cell receptor beta chains from one sample, sequenced in a study of Tregs in tolerant kidney transplant recipients. The protocol was immunoSEQ multiplex PCR, while the TCRdb copy is restricted to in-frame clones and leaves out a portion. The data hold approximately 60,000 clones, with approximately 87% observed a single time. This specimen was CD4+ T cells from blood (PBMCs), taken 6 months after the transplant. All receptors derive from a human patient who received a combined kidney and bone marrow transplant. Some T cells may trace back to the graft donor. CDR3s include the opening cysteine and the closing phenylalanine or tryptophan. D genes are given only for firm matches. Expanded clones are given a class, and other clones once, few, many or no size at all.

d_gene	v_gene	j_gene	abundance	CDR3nt	CDR3aa
TRBD1	TRBV2	TRBJ2-7	.	TGTGCCAGCAGTGGGGATGGGGGACAGTTTGGGGAGCAGTACTTC	CASSGDGGQFGEQYF
.	TRBV7-2	TRBJ2-7	.	TGTGCCAGCAGCTTTATACCTGACAGCTCCTACGAGCAGTACTTC	CASSFIPDSSYEQYF
.	TRBV18	TRBJ1-4	.	TGTGCCAGCTCACCAACAGGCCCCGTTGAAAAACTGTTTTTT	CASSPTGPVEKLFF
TRBD1	TRBV19	TRBJ1-5	few	TGTGCCAGTAGTATCCTCATCGGGACAGGGGTCGGACAGCCCCAGCATTTT	CASSILIGTGVGQPQHF
.	TRBV10-3	TRBJ2-1	.	TGTGCCATCAGTTTAACACGGGGGTCCTACAATGAGCAGTTCTTC	CAISLTRGSYNEQFF
.	TRBV6-6	TRBJ1-5	.	TGTGCCAGCAGTTATCTTCCACTTCAAAATCAGCCCCAGCATTTT	CASSYLPLQNQPQHF
TRBD2	TRBV11-3	TRBJ2-2	.	TGTGCCAGCAGCTTAGATCATGCCCGACTAGCGGCCACCGGGGAGCTGTTTTTT	CASSLDHARLAATGELFF
.	TRBV7-9	TRBJ1-2	.	TGTGCCAGCAGCTTCTCGGACAGCTATGGCTACACCTTC	CASSFSDSYGYTF
TRBD2	TRBV5-6	TRBJ2-7	once	TGTGCCAGCAGCCCGAGACTAGCGGGAGCCTACGAGCAGTACTTC	CASSPRLAGAYEQYF
TRBD1	TRBV7-2	TRBJ1-1	.	TGTGCCAGCAGACGGACAGGGGTTATTACTGAAGCTTTCTTT	CASRRTGVITEAFF
.	TRBV5-4	TRBJ2-1	.	TGTGCCAGCAGCTTGGGCGGGGCCAGACGGAATGAGCAGTTCTTC	CASSLGGARRNEQFF
.	TRBV28	TRBJ2-3	.	TGTGCCAGCAGTTTATCAGTTTCAGATACGCAGTATTTT	CASSLSVSDTQYF
.	TRBV5-1	TRBJ1-4	.	TGCGCCAGCAGCCACCGGGACAAGAGCGAAAAACTGTTTTTT	CASSHRDKSEKLFF
TRBD1	TRBV9	TRBJ1-1	.	TGTGCCAGCAGCGTGGTAACAGGGGGCACTGAAGCTTTCTTT	CASSVVTGGTEAFF
.	TRBV6-5	TRBJ2-1	few	TGTGCCAGCAGTTACCAAACAGCTGAGCAGTTCTTC	CASSYQTAEQFF
.	TRBV20-1	TRBJ2-7	.	TGCAGCGCCGCAGTCTACGAGCAGTACTTC	CSAAVYEQYF
.	TRBV7-6	TRBJ2-2	.	TGTGCCAGCAGCTTAGGAGGCTCCGGCGGGGAGCTGTTTTTT	CASSLGGSGGELFF
TRBD2	TRBV7-9	TRBJ2-3	.	TGTGCCAGCAGCTCTCGCGGGGGACTCACAGATACGCAGTATTTT	CASSSRGGLTDTQYF
.	TRBV6-6	TRBJ1-6	.	TGTGCCAGCAGTTCCACCGTTGCGGGAGGAGCGCTCCACTTT	CASSSTVAGGALHF
.	TRBV7-9	TRBJ1-4	few	TGTGCCAGCAGCTTTAGTGTTGCCGAAAAACTGTTTTTT	CASSFSVAEKLFF
.	TRBV19	TRBJ1-6	.	TGTGCCAGTAGTATGGAGGGAATAGGTGGAAATTCACCCCTCCACTTT	CASSMEGIGGNSPLHF
TRBD1	TRBV7-9	TRBJ1-6	.	TGTGCCAGCAGCCGACAGGGTTGGGATTCACCCCTCCACTTT	CASSRQGWDSPLHF
TRBD2	TRBV7-3	TRBJ2-1	.	TGTGCCAGCAGCCCAATCGGGCAGGGACTAGCGGGAGGCCGGGGATACAATGAGCAGTTCTTC	CASSPIGQGLAGGRGYNEQFF
.	TRBV27	TRBJ1-1	.	TGTGCCAGCAGTTTATCGCGACAGCTGAACACTGAAGCTTTCTTT	CASSLSRQLNTEAFF
.	TRBV6-5	TRBJ2-2	.	TGTGCCAGCAGTTACTCTCGGAACACCGGGGAGCTGTTTTTT	CASSYSRNTGELFF
.	TRBV6-5	TRBJ2-3	.	TGTGCCAGCAGAAGACTGCCTGCTCCTACGCAGTATTTT	CASRRLPAPTQYF
TRBD1	TRBV27	TRBJ2-7	.	TGTGCCAGCAGTTCCTCCGGGACAGGGGGCTACGAGCAGTACTTC	CASSSSGTGGYEQYF
TRBD2	TRBV11-2	TRBJ2-3	.	TGTGCCAGCAGCCTGGGACTAGCGGGGGGCGCTAGCACAGATACGCAGTATTTT	CASSLGLAGGASTDTQYF